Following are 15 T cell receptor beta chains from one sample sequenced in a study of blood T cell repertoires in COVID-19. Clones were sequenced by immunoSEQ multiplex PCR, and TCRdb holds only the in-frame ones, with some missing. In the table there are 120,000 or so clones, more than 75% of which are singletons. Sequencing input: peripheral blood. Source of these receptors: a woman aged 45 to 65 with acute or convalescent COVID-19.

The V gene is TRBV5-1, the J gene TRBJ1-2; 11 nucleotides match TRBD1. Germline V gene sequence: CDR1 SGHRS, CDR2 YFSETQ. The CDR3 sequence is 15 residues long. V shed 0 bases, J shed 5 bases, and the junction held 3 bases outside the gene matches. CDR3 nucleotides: TGCGCCAGCAGCTTGGAGGGACAGGGGGTTTATGGCTACACCTTC. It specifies CASSLEGQGVYGYTF.

DNA of the CDR3: TGTGCCAGCAGCTTCCAGGGGAACGAGCAGTACTTC. Translated: CASSFQGNEQYF. V gene TRBV7-9 combines with J gene TRBJ2-7; a weak D match, TRBD1 (6 bases). The V end was cut by 3 bases, the J end by 5 bases, with 8 bases between. The germline gives CDR1 SEHNR, CDR2 FQNEAQ (reference sequence). This CDR3 contains 12 residues.

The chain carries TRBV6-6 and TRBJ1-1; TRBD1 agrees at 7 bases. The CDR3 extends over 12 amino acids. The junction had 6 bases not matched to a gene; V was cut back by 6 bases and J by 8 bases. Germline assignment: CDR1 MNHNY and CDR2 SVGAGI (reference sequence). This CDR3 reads CASSLQGREAFF. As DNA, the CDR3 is TGTGCCAGCAGCCTACAGGGGAGGGAAGCTTTCTTT.

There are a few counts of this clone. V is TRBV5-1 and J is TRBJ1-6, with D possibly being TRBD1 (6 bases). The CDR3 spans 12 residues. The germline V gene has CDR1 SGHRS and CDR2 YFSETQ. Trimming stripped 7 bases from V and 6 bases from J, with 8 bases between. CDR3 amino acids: CASRDTNSPLHF. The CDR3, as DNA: TGCGCCAGCCGGGACACTAATTCACCCCTCCACTTT.

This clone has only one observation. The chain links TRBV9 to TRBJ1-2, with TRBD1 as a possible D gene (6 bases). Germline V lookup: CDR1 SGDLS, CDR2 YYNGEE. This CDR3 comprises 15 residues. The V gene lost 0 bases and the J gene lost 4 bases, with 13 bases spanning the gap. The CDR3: CASSVEGRGTYGYTF. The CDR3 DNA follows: TGTGCCAGCAGCGTAGAGGGCAGGGGAACCTATGGCTACACCTTC.

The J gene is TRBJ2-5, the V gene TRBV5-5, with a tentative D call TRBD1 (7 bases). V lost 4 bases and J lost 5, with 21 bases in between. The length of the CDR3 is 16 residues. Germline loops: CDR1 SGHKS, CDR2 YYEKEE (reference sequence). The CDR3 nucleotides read TGTGCCAGCAGCCCAGGACAGGCCACCCGGGAGGAGACCCAGTACTTC. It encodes CASSPGQATREETQYF.

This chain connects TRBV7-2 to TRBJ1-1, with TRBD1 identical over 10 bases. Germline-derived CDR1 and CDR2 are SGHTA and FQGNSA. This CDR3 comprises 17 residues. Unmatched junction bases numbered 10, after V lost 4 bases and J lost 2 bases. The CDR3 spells CASSSIRQGAGNTEAFF. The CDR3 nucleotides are TGTGCCAGCAGCTCCATAAGACAGGGGGCGGGTAACACTGAAGCTTTCTTT.

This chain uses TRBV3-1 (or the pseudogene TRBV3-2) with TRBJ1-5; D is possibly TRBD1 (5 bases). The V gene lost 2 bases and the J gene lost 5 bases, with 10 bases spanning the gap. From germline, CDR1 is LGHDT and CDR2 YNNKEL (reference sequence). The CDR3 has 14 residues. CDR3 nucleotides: TGTGCCAGCAGCCAATCGGACAAGCATCAGCCCCAGCATTTT. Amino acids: CASSQSDKHQPQHF.

The CDR3 DNA reads as TGTGCCAGCAGTCTAGACGGTGATAACTATGGCTACACCTTC. This sequence encodes CASSLDGDNYGYTF. The chain links TRBV3-1 (or the pseudogene TRBV3-2) to TRBJ1-2; D gene unclear. CDR3 length: 14 amino acids. Trimming stripped 6 bases from V and 1 base from J, with 12 bases between. Germline lookup yields CDR1 LGHDT and CDR2 YNNKEL (reference sequence).

CDR3 sequence: CASVAGAYNEQFF. The CDR3 DNA reads TGTGCCAGCGTAGCGGGAGCGTACAATGAGCAGTTCTTC. V usage is TRBV7-8 and J usage is TRBJ2-1; TRBD2 matches at 9 bases. V trimming: 8 bases; J trimming: 4 bases; junction bases outside the gene matches: 3. This CDR3 is 13 amino acids long. Germline V gene data show CDR1 as SGHVS and CDR2 as FQNEAQ.

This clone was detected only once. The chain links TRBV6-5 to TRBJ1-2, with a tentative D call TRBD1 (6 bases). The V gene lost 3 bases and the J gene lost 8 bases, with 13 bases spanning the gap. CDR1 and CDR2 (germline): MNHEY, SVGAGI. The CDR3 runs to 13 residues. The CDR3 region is CASSYEDRRGYTF. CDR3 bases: TGTGCCAGCAGTTATGAAGACAGGCGCGGCTACACCTTC.

In DNA form, the CDR3 reads TGCGCCAGCAGCCTAGGGACTAGCGCTTTAAGCTCCTACGAGCAGTACTTC. Translating it yields CASSLGTSALSSYEQYF. The chain recombines TRBV5-1 with TRBJ2-7; 10 nucleotides match TRBD2. This CDR3 region has 17 residues. V lost 4 bases to trimming and J lost 0 bases; unmatched junction nucleotides: 10. The germline V gene has CDR1 SGHRS and CDR2 YFSETQ.

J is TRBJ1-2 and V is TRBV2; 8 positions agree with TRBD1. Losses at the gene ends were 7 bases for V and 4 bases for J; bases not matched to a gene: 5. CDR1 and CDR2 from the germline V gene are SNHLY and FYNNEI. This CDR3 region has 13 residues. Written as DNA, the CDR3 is TGTGCCAGCACCTTGGACAGGGCCTATGGCTACACCTTC. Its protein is CASTLDRAYGYTF.

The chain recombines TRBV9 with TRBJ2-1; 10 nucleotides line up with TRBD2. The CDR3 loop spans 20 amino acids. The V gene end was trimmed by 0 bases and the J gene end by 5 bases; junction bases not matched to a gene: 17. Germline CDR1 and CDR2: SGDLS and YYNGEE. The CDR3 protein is CASSVEDWTSGDRGHNEQFF. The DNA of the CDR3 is TGTGCCAGCAGCGTAGAAGATTGGACTAGCGGAGACCGGGGTCACAATGAGCAGTTCTTC.

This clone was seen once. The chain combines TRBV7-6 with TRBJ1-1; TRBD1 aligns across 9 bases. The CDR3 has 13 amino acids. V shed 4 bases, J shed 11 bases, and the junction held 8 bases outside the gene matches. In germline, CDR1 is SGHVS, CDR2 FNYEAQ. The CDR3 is CASSSQQGAWAFF. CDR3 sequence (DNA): TGTGCCAGCAGCTCCCAACAGGGGGCGTGGGCTTTCTTT.